This T cell receptor (beta chain) is drawn from a study of OX40 agonist ivuxolimab in advanced cancers. Across the study: Ivuxolimab was delivered to patients intravenously every 2 weeks at doses spanning 0.01 to 10 mg/kg.

Findings and caveats of the study: The antigens recognized by the expanded peripheral T cells, that is their antigen specificity, were not determined. Clonal expansion was among the lowest in partial responders at 0.1-3.0 mg/kg, especially CD8+.

Comment on this clone: Its antigen is as yet unknown.

Produced via immunoSEQ multiplex PCR; TCRdb's table is partial and in-frame only. The table has more than 30,000 clones, less than 90% seen once. The CDR3 has 15 amino acids. Trimming left V 2 bases short and J 6 bases short, with 13 bases between. Germline CDR1 MRHNA, CDR2 SNTAGT. The chain carries TRBV6-4 and TRBJ2-2; maybe TRBD2 (7 bases). The sequencing here drew on CD4+ or CD8+ T cells sorted from blood, taken in a trial of the OX40 agonist ivuxolimab. This receptor was identified in an adult with an advanced solid tumor such as melanoma, head and neck, liver or kidney cancer. The CDR3 region is CASSDEGGVAGELFF. Written as DNA, the CDR3 is TGTGCCAGCAGTGACGAAGGGGGGGTTGCCGGGGAGCTGTTTTTT.